This T cell receptor beta chain was profiled in a study of cytomegalovirus exposure and HLA in healthy donors (dated by TCRdb to the late 2010s). With respect to the entire study: According to an earlier analysis of several hundred of the donors, some 180 million T cells yielded some 110 million unique TCR beta sequences and more than 250 Gb of sequence data. Donor age, sex, ethnicity and CMV serostatus were collected together with the repertoire data. To predict cytomegalovirus infection status, the study combined high-throughput TCR immunosequencing, statistical association of individual TCRs with disease status, and machine learning. The study profiled the T cell repertoires of hundreds of subjects by immunosequencing and related them to cytomegalovirus serostatus. Across approximately 400 genotyped donors of the cohort, an average of about 240,000 unique TCR beta nucleotide sequences per donor were sequenced, and 15% to 20% of those sequences were non-productive. The aim of the study was to test whether cataloging public T cell receptors could identify signatures of past pathogen exposure. All discovery cohort repertoires had been generated on a single sequencing platform. In an earlier analysis of 587 of the donors, high-throughput TCR beta sequencing was used to judge whether each TCR beta V gene segment behaved as functional or pseudogenic. Rather than drawing on any new phenotypic data, the later analysis identified candidate immune exposures from TCR beta sequences and the way those sequences occurred across donors. Both class I and class II loci were covered by HLA typing, at four-digit resolution. The number of typed donors differed by locus: about 620-640 for A, B, C, DRB1 and DQB1; some 500 for DQA1; 606 for DPA1; and roughly 470 for DPB1. In addition to the first cohort of about 650 subjects, a separate validation cohort of 120 different subjects was used. In a later genetic analysis, genome-wide SNP genotypes for about 65% of the 666 donors were used, and that subset was treated as a discovery cohort. Of the 350 to 450 genotyped donors, less than 90% were placed in the genetic ancestry cluster associated with self-reported Caucasian donors. An early release that covered around 590 HLA-typed donors contained around 300 gigabases of sequencing data and about 84 million unique TCR sequences. A later analysis re-analyzed previously published TCR beta repertoires from 666 donors and added high-resolution HLA genotyping to study TCR occurrence patterns. Because of strong linkage in the cohort, roughly five DR-DQ haplotypes were treated as single units for association and clustering.

V and J are truncated by 8 bases and 2 bases respectively, leaving an intervening sequence of 13 bases. Reading from cysteine to phenylalanine, the CDR3 counts 13 amino acids. The only DNA kept is the CDR3, 39 bases in frame from the first base. CDR1 MDHEN and CDR2 SYDVKM are derived from the germline V gene. Remarks on this clone: Its antigen is still unknown. The input lacks base qualities; no much larger clone sits a single base away.

In total, more than 500 healthy bone marrow donors made up the cohort. At the time of sampling, all cohort members were nominally healthy, though unrecorded immune exposures were likely present. The donor was CMV seropositive and was included in the group of 250 to 300 seropositive cohort members. Every donor gave a peripheral blood sample, and the peripheral blood mononuclear cells from that sample were used for TCR beta sequencing. Genomic DNA extraction from the blood cell samples was performed with the Qiagen DNeasy Blood Extraction Kit. The method behind the library was the immunoSEQ multiplex PCR assay. For the multiplex PCR, a mixture combining 60 forward primers for TCR Vbeta segments and 13 reverse primers for TCR Jbeta segments was used. The CDR3 region of rearranged TCR beta genes was amplified from genomic DNA by a multiplex PCR assay. The amplified TCR beta libraries were sequenced on the Illumina HiSeq System as 87-base-pair reads. The paper's data handling went like this. Across the 640 or so repertoires, a later analysis counted approximately 83 million unique TCR beta chains, about 10 million of which were shared by at least two donors. Raw reads were error-corrected and collapsed into unique sequences with a nearest-neighbor algorithm that merged closely related sequences to remove PCR and sequencing errors. CDR3 sequences were aligned to IMGT reference sequences to assign V, D and J gene segments. Each retained sequence needed at least a six-nucleotide match to both a V gene segment and a J gene segment. A rearrangement was called productive if the CDR3 had no stop codons and remained in frame with V and J, and every other rearrangement was called non-productive. Following IMGT convention, CDR3 was defined as the stretch from the second conserved V-encoded cysteine up to the conserved J-encoded phenylalanine. In an earlier analysis of around 540 of the donors, sequences lacking an unambiguous match to a single V gene segment were excluded. In an earlier analysis of several hundred of the donors, a V segment was called functional when productive rearrangements were above 56.7%, and segregating when the standard deviation between donors exceeded 5%. A statistical classification framework was built for diagnosing cytomegalovirus status from the catalog of TCR beta chain sequences. In a later analysis, TCR nucleotide sequences were compared against IMGT/GENE-DB human TR gene sequences so that V and J genes could be assigned. Using the TCRdist pipeline, a later analysis assigned CDR3 sequences along with most-parsimonious VDJ recombination scenarios. In a later analysis, each TCR beta chain was defined by its CDR3 amino acid sequence together with its V-gene family, and reads lacking a unique V-gene family were excluded. In a later analysis, fewer than 600 highly shared, low-generation-probability nucleotide sequences were removed to address suspected cross-contamination and a sequencing artifact. In a later analysis, a clonal expansion index was calculated for each public chain from normalized within-repertoire ranks of inferred template counts. In a later analysis, generation probabilities were computed with a VDJ recombination model fitted to out-of-frame rearrangements, and the resulting probabilities were checked against IGoR. In a later analysis, TCR-TCR, TCR-HLA and TCR-CMV co-occurrence was scored with hypergeometric tests, and a repertoire-size bias correction was applied to TCR pairs. To estimate false discovery rates, a later analysis permuted the HLA or CMV assignments 20 times. In a later analysis, co-occurring TCRs were grouped using DBSCAN, and TCRdist sequence similarity was added for clustering within HLA-allele-positive subsets. Repertoires with fewer than 30,000 or more than 120,000 public chains, plus five repertoires with anomalous nucleotide sharing, were excluded from co-occurrence clustering. TCRdb took this table from immuneACCESS and kept in-frame rearrangements with V and J called. Such tables lack part of the clones; where checked against another copy, unresolved V genes explain under half of the gap, and the rest is unexplained. From that table come the V and J calls and clone size; the DNA was used to work out D and trimming. Recorded for this sample are 150,000 to 200,000 clones; about 75% of them occurred a single time. About 11% of the sample is held by the ten biggest clonotypes.

Summary of the overall study and its limitations: A later analysis found that HLA-associated TCR beta chains were more clonally expanded and had lower generation probabilities than equally common non-associated chains. A further reported finding was that TCR beta sequences accurately predicted the HLA-A and HLA-B alleles for most subjects in the first cohort. A later analysis found that most CMV-associated TCR beta chains appeared HLA-restricted, with HLA associations seemingly driven largely by CMV exposure. Linkage disequilibrium might explain the correlated functional status among segregating V segments, but an unknown experimental factor could not be excluded. In a later analysis, several top co-occurrence clusters were reported to appear linked to parvovirus B19, influenza, CMV and Epstein-Barr virus. In an earlier analysis of fewer than 700 of the donors, most TCR beta V segments appeared in productive rearrangements about 90% or about 30% of the time, broadly matching IMGT annotations. In a later analysis, TCR association rates were found to vary across HLA loci, with the most associated TCRs seen for DRB1 alleles and the fewest for HLA-C alleles. In vitro tests confirmed that a few of the cytomegalovirus-associated TCR beta chains recognize cytomegalovirus antigens. Because HLA typing was unavailable for some donors at each locus, only the typed subset was used in association tests. The only immune exposure information available for the cohort was CMV serostatus. The authors suggested that the approach could potentially be extended to other disease states and immunological phenotypes. Compared with the approximately 710-donor mean, donors in an Asian-associated ancestry cluster had fewer N-insertions in productive TCRs, according to a later genetic analysis. Because counts were too low, roughly 17 rarely observed V segments, including chromosome 9 orphons, were left out of the earlier analysis of 587 of the donors. Across donors, most TCR sequences were observed very rarely, whereas some public TCRs were present in many individuals. The 87-base-pair reads could not distinguish some IMGT-functional V segments, including TRBV6-2 and TRBV6-3, so those segments were excluded. The sequencing pipeline was judged likely to have produced a cluster of highly shared sequence variants as a technical artifact. In a later genetic analysis, a missense DCLRE1C variant was associated with V-gene and J-gene trimming of TCR beta chains, and the association was replicated in an independent cohort. In this cohort, only TCR beta chains were sequenced, and detectable features were limited by the absence of alpha or paired-chain data. When HLA alleles, especially DR and DQ, strongly co-occurred, attributing TCR associations to individual alleles was difficult. The study gave a list of 150 to 200 TCR beta chains associated with cytomegalovirus. Sequencing depth was assumed to be roughly uniform across donors in the presence/absence analyses, though that assumption may not hold. The classifier was reported to diagnose cytomegalovirus status with high specificity and sensitivity in both the original and validation cohorts. At a false discovery rate of 0.05, a later analysis linked under 20,000 TCR beta sequences to specific HLA alleles.

The chain couples TRBV28 to TRBJ2-7; the D gene is perhaps TRBD2, from 5 matching bases. Sequenced sample: PBMCs. The clonotype comes from a young man in good health and CMV-seropositive. The CDR3 corresponds to CASESGPTYEQYF. The DNA is as follows: TGTGCCAGCGAGAGCGGACCGACCTACGAGCAGTACTTC.